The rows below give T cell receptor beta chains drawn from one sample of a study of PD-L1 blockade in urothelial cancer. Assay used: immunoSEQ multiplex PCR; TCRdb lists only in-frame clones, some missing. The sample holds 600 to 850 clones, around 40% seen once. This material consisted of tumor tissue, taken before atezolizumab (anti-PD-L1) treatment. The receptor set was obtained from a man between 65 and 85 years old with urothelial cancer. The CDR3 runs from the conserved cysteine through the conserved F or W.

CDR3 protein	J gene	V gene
CASSTSGGWGTGELFF	TRBJ2-2	TRBV28
CASSLAADTGELFF	TRBJ2-2	TRBV5-1
CASSVTTPSWGYTF	TRBJ1-2	TRBV28
CASSLTDRVGEQYF	TRBJ2-7	TRBV18
CESRPDSGNTIYF	TRBJ1-3	TRBV18
CASSTDRVRGTQYF	TRBJ2-3	TRBV19
CASRGTGIFTGELFF	TRBJ2-2	TRBV6-8
CASTPRQDNEQFF	TRBJ2-1	TRBV19
CASSIVGRGGKNIQYF	TRBJ2-4	TRBV19
CASSSDISSTDTQYF	TRBJ2-3	TRBV11-3
CASSEVPSGSGGETQYF	TRBJ2-5	TRBV19
CASSTRQGRDTEAFF	TRBJ1-1	TRBV6-8
CASSIGGNSYEQYF	TRBJ2-7	TRBV19
CASNQVNQPQHF	TRBJ1-5	TRBV19
CASSVARADTEAFF	TRBJ1-1	TRBV9
CASSLSGAVGYTF	TRBJ1-2	TRBV28
CAWKIGETEAFF	TRBJ1-1	TRBV30
CASSISRNTEAFF	TRBJ1-1	TRBV19
CAGSGGQGGHEQYF	TRBJ2-7	TRBV7-1
CASTPLVGEETQYF	TRBJ2-5	TRBV9
CASSLDGRSGETQYF	TRBJ2-5	TRBV5-1
CASSSGTGDTYNEQFF	TRBJ2-1	TRBV28
CASSRFDRDTEAFF	TRBJ1-1	TRBV18
CSVEDRRDMNTETFF	TRBJ1-1	TRBV29-1
CASSGASAYEQYF	TRBJ2-7	TRBV9